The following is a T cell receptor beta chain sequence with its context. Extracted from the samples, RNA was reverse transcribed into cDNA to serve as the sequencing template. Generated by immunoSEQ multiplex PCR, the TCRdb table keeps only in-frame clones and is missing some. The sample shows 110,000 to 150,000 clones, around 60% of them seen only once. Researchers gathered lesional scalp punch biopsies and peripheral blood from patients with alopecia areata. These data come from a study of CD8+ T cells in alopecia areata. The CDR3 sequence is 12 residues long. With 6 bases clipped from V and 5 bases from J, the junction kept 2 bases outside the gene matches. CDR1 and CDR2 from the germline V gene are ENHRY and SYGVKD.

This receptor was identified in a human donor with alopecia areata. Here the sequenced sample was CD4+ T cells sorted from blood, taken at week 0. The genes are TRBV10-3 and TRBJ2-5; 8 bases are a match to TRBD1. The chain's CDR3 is CAISRGHETQYF. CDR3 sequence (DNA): TGTGCCATCAGCAGGGGGCACGAGACCCAGTACTTC.